This record concerns one T cell receptor beta chain sequence. Antigen: not known. This specimen belongs to a study of blood T cells in healthy people across ages. Study-level findings and limits: Strongly correlated with naive T cell percentage was TCR beta diversity.

Germline V gene sequence: CDR1 LGHNA, CDR2 YNFKEQ. This CDR3 has 15 amino acids. Trimming stripped 0 bases from V and 4 bases from J, with 12 bases between. Through a sample-barcoded 5' primer and a J-beta primer mix, a second PCR was run for about 6 to 11 cycles. Each CDR3 protein gets one entry after TCRdb re-called the 5' RACE reads with MiXCR. Of 1.5 million to 1.8 million distinct CDR3 sequences in the sample, less than 45% are singletons; the top ten hold about 4.1%. The source material was blood. The chain recombines TRBV4-2 with TRBJ1-2, with D perhaps matching TRBD1 (5 bases). The sequence was obtained from a woman aged 18-29 years in good health. Written as DNA, the CDR3 is TGTGCCAGCAGCCAAGATCCGGGGCCCGGCTATGGCTACACCTTC. This translates into CASSQDPGPGYGYTF.